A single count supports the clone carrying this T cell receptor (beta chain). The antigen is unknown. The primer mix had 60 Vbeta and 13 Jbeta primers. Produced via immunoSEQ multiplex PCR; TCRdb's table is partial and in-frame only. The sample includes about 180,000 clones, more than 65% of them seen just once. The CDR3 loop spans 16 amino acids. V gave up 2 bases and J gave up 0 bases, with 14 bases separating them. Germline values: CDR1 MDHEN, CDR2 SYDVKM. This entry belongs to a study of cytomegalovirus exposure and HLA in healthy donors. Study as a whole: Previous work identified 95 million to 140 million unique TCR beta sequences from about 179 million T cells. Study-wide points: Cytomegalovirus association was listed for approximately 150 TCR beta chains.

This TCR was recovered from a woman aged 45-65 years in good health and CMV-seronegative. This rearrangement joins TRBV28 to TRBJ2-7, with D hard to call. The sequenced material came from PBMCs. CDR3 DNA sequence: TGTGCCAGCAGTTTACACCCCCGCCAGGCCTCCTACGAGCAGTACTTC. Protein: CASSLHPRQASYEQYF. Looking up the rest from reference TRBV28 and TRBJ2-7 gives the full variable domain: DVKVTQSSRYLVKRTGEKVFLECVQDMDHENMFWYRQDPGLGLRLIYFSYDVKMKEKGDIPEGYSVSREKKERFSLILESASTNQTSMYLCASSLHPRQASYEQYFGPGTRLTVT.